These T cell receptor beta chains were read from a single sample in a study of shared T cell receptors in the human thymus. Clones were read by immunoSEQ multiplex PCR, and TCRdb kept only the in-frame ones, dropping some. The table has over 65,000 clones, about 95% seen once. Material: thymocytes. The receptors derive from a human donor. The conserved cysteine and the conserved F or W are not part of the CDR3 here.

V	J	CDR3
TRBV5-1	TRBJ2-7	ASSLYGKGQY
TRBV11-2	TRBJ2-3	ASSSERDITDTQY
TRBV4-3	TRBJ1-1	ASSQVMRSRAEAF
TRBV7-6	TRBJ1-4	ASSQLQGTNEKLF
TRBV5-1	TRBJ1-6	ASSGGFGSPLH
TRBV5-6	TRBJ1-4	ASSLNIQSEKLF
TRBV4-3	TRBJ1-4	ASSQEWGQIANEKLF
TRBV2	TRBJ1-2	ASSDMGEDTYGYT
TRBV4-3	TRBJ2-5	ASSQVPGTATDQY
TRBV5-1	TRBJ1-1	ASSSRQGGTEAF
TRBV27	TRBJ2-7	ASSLTYGGYEQY
TRBV19	TRBJ2-7	ASSYPGGSYEQY
TRBV28	TRBJ1-5	ASTAPGLGVNQPQH
TRBV9	TRBJ1-4	ASSVGGGLHEKLF
TRBV4-3	TRBJ2-7	ASSQDLEPRDRDYEQY
TRBV28	TRBJ1-2	ASGGQGAVGYT
TRBV6-1	TRBJ2-3	ASSGEWTWADTQY
TRBV5-4	TRBJ2-3	ASSWGGADTQY
TRBV4-3	TRBJ2-6	ASSQDRPSGANVLT
TRBV30	TRBJ2-5	AWKGQGGAETQY
TRBV9	TRBJ2-5	ASSVVWATETQY
TRBV7-2	TRBJ2-4	ASSLALAGAIAKNIQY
TRBV9	TRBJ2-2	ASSVQQGYTGELF
TRBV4-3	TRBJ1-1	ASSQDTRAWNTEAF
TRBV6-5	TRBJ2-5	ASSYSGSGGQETQY
TRBV7-2	TRBJ1-2	ASSPRTEWRYYGYT
TRBV19	TRBJ2-7	ASSIVPGQGGSYEQY
TRBV27	TRBJ2-5	ASSLSSGGEETQY
TRBV28	TRBJ2-5	ASSLSERGMETQY
TRBV6-7	TRBJ2-1	ASSYSTSGGQRNEQF
TRBV14	TRBJ1-6	ASSHLGQGGSPLH
TRBV10-3	TRBJ1-1	AIREEAMNTEAF
TRBV2	TRBJ2-5	ASMFRTSGGARETQY
TRBV4-3	TRBJ2-7	ASSQALRTHEQY
TRBV11-3	TRBJ2-5	ASSLGTSGGETQY
TRBV28	TRBJ1-5	ASSFRDRGGRQPQH
TRBV6-8	TRBJ2-1	ASSSVAGASYNEQF
TRBV4-2	TRBJ2-1	ASSQVPVTSGGASYNEQF
TRBV4-3	TRBJ2-2	ASSHKPGQANTGELF
TRBV4-1	TRBJ2-6	ASSRPGQDSGANVLT
TRBV4-3	TRBJ2-2	ASSQASREGGELF
TRBV28	TRBJ1-2	ASTLTLVGYT
TRBV2	TRBJ1-1	ASSVAGQGNTEAF
TRBV5-4	TRBJ1-2	ASSLEAAPNYGYT
TRBV5-1	TRBJ2-3	ASSLKSAGGPDTQY
TRBV12-5	TRBJ1-5	ASGSVTGFIQPQH
TRBV5-5	TRBJ1-2	ASSERGGYT
TRBV6-6	TRBJ2-7	ASSYLRQGVFYEQY